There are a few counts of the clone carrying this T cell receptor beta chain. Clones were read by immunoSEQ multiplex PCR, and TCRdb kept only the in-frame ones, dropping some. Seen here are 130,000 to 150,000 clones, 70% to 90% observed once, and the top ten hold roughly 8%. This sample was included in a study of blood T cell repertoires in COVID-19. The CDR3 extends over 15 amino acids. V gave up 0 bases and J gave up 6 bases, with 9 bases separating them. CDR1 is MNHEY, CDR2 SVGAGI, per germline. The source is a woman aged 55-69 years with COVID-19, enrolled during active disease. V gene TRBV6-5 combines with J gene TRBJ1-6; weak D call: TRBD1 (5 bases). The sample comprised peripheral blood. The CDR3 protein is CASSYSAGLNSPLHF. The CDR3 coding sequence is TGTGCCAGCAGTTACTCGGCAGGGCTTAATTCACCCCTCCACTTT.